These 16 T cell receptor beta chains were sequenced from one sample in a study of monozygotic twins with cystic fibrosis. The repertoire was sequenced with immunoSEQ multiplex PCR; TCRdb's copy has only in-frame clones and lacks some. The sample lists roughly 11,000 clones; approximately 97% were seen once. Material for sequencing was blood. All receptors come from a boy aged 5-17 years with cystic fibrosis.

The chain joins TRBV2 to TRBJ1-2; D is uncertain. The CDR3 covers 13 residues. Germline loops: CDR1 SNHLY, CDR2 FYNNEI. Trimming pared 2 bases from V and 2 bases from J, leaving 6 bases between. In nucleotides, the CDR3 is TGTGCCAGCAGTGAAAACGTAAACTATGGCTACACCTTC. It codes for CASSENVNYGYTF.

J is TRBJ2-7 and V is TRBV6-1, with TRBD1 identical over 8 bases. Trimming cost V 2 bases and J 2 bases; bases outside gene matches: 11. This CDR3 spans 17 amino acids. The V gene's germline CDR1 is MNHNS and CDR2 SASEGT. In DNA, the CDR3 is TGTGCCAGCAGTGAAAGAACGGGTCGGGACAGGCCCTACGAGCAGTACTTC. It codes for CASSERTGRDRPYEQYF.

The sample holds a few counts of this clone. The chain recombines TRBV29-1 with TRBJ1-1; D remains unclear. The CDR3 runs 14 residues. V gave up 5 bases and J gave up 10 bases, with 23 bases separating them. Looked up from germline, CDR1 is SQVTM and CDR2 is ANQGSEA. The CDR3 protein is CSVLTGSRGGGAFF. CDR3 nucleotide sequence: TGCAGCGTTTTAACCGGGTCTAGAGGAGGTGGAGCTTTCTTT.

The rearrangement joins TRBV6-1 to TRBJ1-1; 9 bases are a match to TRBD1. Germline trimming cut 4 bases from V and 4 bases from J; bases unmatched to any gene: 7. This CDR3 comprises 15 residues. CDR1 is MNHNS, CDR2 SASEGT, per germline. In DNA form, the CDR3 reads TGTGCCAGCAGTGGCCCTGGGACAGGGACCACTGAAGCTTTCTTT. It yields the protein CASSGPGTGTTEAFF.

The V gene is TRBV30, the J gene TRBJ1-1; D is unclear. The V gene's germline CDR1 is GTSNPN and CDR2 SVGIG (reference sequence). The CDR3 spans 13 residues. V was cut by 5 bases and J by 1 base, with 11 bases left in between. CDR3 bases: TGTGCCTGGGCCTTCAGAGGGAACACTGAAGCTTTCTTT. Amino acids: CAWAFRGNTEAFF.

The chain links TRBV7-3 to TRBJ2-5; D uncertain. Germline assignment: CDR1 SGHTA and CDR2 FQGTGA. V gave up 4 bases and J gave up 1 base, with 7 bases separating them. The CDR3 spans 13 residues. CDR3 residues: CASSSTPQETQYF. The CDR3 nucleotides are TGTGCCAGCAGCTCCACACCCCAAGAGACCCAGTACTTC.

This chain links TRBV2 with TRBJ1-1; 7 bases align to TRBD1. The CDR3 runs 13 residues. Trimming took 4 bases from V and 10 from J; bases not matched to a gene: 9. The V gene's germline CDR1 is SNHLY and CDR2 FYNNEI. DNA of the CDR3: TGTGCCAGCAGTGGTGAGGGGGCAGGAGGAGCTTTCTTT. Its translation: CASSGEGAGGAFF.

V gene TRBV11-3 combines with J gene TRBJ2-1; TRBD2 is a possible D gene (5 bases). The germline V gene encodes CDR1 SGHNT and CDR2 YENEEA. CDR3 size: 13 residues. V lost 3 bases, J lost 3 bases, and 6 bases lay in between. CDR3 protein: CASSFEGYNEQFF. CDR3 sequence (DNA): TGTGCCAGCAGCTTTGAGGGCTACAATGAGCAGTTCTTC.

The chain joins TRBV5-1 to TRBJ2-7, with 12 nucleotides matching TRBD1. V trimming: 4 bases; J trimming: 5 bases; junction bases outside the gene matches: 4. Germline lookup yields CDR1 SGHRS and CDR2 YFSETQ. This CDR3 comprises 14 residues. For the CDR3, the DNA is TGCGCCAGCAGCAGGGACAGGGGGCTGAACGAGCAGTACTTC. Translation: CASSRDRGLNEQYF.

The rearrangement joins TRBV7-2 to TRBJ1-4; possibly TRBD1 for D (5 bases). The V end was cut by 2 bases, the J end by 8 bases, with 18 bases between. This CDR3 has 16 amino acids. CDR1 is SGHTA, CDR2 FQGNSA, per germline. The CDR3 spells CASSLIGTLQGEKLFF. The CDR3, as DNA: TGTGCCAGCAGCTTAATAGGGACCCTTCAAGGGGAAAAACTGTTTTTT.

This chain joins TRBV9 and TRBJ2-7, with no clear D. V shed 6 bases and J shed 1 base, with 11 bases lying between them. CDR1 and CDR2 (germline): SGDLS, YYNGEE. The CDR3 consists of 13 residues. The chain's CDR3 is CASIYPQSYEQYF. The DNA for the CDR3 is TGTGCCAGCATTTATCCACAGTCCTACGAGCAGTACTTC.

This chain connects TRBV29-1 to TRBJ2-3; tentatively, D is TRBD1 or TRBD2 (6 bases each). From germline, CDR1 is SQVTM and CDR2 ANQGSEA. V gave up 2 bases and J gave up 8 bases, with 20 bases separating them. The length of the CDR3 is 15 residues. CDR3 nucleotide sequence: TGCAGCGTTGAATTGGCCCGACAGGTGGAGGGTACGCAGTATTTT. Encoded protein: CSVELARQVEGTQYF.

In nucleotides, the CDR3 is TGTGCCAGCAGCTTGGGTAGGGGGGACCAAGAGACCCAGTACTTC. It specifies CASSLGRGDQETQYF. J is TRBJ2-5 and V is TRBV7-9, with D perhaps matching TRBD1 or TRBD2 (6 bases each). Germline CDR1 reads SEHNR; CDR2 reads FQNEAQ (reference sequence). The CDR3 runs to 15 residues. Deletions cut 3 bases from V and 0 bases from J, with 11 bases between.

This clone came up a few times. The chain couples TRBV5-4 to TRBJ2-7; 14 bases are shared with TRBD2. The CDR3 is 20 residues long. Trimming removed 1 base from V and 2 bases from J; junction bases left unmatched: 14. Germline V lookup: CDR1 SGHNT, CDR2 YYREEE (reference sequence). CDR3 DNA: TGTGCCAGCAGCTTGAGGATCGGGACTAGCGGGAGTGGAAGAGCCTACGAGCAGTACTTC. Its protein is CASSLRIGTSGSGRAYEQYF.

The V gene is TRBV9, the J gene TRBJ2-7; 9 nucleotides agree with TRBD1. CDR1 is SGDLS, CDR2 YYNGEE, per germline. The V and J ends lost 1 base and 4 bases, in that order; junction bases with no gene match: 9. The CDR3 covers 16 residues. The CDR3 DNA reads TGTGCCAGCAGCGTAAGTAGCACAGGGGGCTGGTACGAGCAGTACTTC. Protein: CASSVSSTGGWYEQYF.

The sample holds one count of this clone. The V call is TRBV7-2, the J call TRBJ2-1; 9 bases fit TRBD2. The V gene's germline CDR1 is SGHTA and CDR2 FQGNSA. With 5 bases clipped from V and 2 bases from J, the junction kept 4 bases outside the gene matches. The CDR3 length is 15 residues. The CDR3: CASSPLAGPYNEQFF. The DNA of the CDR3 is TGTGCCAGCAGCCCGCTAGCGGGGCCCTACAATGAGCAGTTCTTC.